The 20 T cell receptor beta chains given below trace back to one sample, sequenced in a study of T cells in Graves' hyperthyroidism and ophthalmopathy. RNA transcripts were the template for amplifying TCR beta CDR3 regions. The TCR CDR3 was amplified in a first-round RT-PCR using the HTBI primer set. TCRdb processed the multiplex PCR reads anew with MiXCR; each CDR3 protein has one entry. This sample has hundreds of thousands of distinct CDR3 sequences, with over 35% found just once. The sequenced sample consisted of blood. These receptors came from a man between 18 and 35 years old with Graves' hyperthyroidism.

Only a few counts were recorded for this clonotype. The V gene is TRBV20-1, the J gene TRBJ2-7, with D maybe TRBD1 (5 bases). The CDR3 is made up of 12 amino acids. V lost 6 bases, J lost 8 bases, and 17 bases lay in between. CDR1 is DFQATT and CDR2 is SNEGSKA in the germline V gene (reference sequence). CDR3 in DNA: TGCAGTGCGTATACTGACAGCATGCAGCAGTACTTC. Its translation is CSAYTDSMQQYF.

This clonotype appeared a few times. The chain is built from TRBV4-1 and TRBJ1-1; D call uncertain. Germline V CDR1 and CDR2: MGHRA, YSYEKL. The CDR3 spans 15 residues. The V gene lost 0 bases and the J gene lost 1 base, with 9 bases spanning the gap. DNA for the CDR3: TGCGCCAGCAGCCAAGATCCGGGCGCGAACACTGAAGCTTTCTTT. This encodes CASSQDPGANTEAFF.

Many counts were recorded for this clonotype. The chain joins TRBV20-1 to TRBJ1-6; TRBD1 matches 8 bases. The junction had 12 bases not matched to a gene; V was cut back by 6 bases and J by 8 bases. Germline CDR1 and CDR2: DFQATT and SNEGSKA (reference sequence). This CDR3 has 15 residues. CDR3 in amino acids: CSAYMEGQGYSPLHF. The CDR3 nucleotides read TGCAGTGCCTACATGGAAGGACAGGGATATTCACCCCTCCACTTT.

This clonotype was recorded many times. V usage is TRBV29-1 and J usage is TRBJ2-5, with a possible D match to TRBD1 (6 bases). Per germline, CDR1 SQVTM and CDR2 ANQGSEA. This CDR3 region has 12 residues. Trimming stripped 4 bases from V and 1 base from J, with 7 bases between. The CDR3 sequence is CSVGQVQETQYF. The CDR3 nucleotides read TGCAGCGTTGGACAGGTCCAAGAGACCCAGTACTTC.

In regard to this clonotype: A much more abundant neighbour one base away suggests this may be a read error. The chain combines TRBV7-4 with TRBJ2-7; perhaps D is TRBD1 or TRBD2 (5 bases each). Looked up from germline, CDR1 is SGHVT and CDR2 is SQSDAQ. This CDR3 is 15 amino acids long. The CDR3 spells CVSNLGRDLNGEQYF. CDR3 DNA: TGTGTCAGCAACCTTGGTAGGGACCTCAACGGCGAGCAGTACTTC.

This clonotype was counted at least ten times. The chain recombines TRBV2 with TRBJ2-5, with D perhaps matching TRBD1 (6 bases). The CDR3 consists of 13 residues. Germline CDR1 SNHLY, CDR2 FYNNEI. V was pared by 7 bases and J by 3 bases, with 12 bases between. CDR3: CASTPRTEETQYF. CDR3 sequence (DNA): TGTGCCAGCACCCCAAGGACAGAAGAGACCCAGTACTTC.

The DNA for the CDR3 is TGTGCCAGTAGTTTCGCCATAATGAACACTGAAGCTTTCTTT. It yields the protein CASSFAIMNTEAFF. This sequence joins TRBV19 and TRBJ1-1; the D is unclear. The CDR3 spans 14 residues. Germline-derived CDR1 and CDR2 are LNHDA and SQIVND (reference sequence). The V and J ends lost 5 bases and 0 bases respectively, with 10 bases between them.

The rearrangement joins TRBV19 to TRBJ1-2; unclear D gene. The germline CDR1 and CDR2 sequences are LNHDA and SQIVND (reference sequence). The V end lost 5 bases, the J end lost 8 bases, and 12 bases lay between the germline ends. This CDR3 region has 12 residues. The CDR3 loop reads CASSDGVVGYTF. The CDR3 nucleotides read TGTGCCAGTAGTGATGGGGTCGTGGGCTACACCTTC.

The chain carries TRBV19 and TRBJ1-5, with D possibly being TRBD1 (5 bases). In germline, CDR1 is LNHDA, CDR2 SQIVND (reference sequence). This CDR3 is 15 amino acids long. Trimming removed 5 bases at V and 0 bases at J, with 11 bases between. The CDR3: CASSPRQNSNQPQHF. The CDR3 DNA follows: TGTGCCAGTAGTCCCCGACAGAATAGCAATCAGCCCCAGCATTTT.

This clonotype was observed a handful of times. This chain links TRBV13 with TRBJ2-7; D unclear. The V gene lost 1 base and the J gene lost 2 bases, with 9 bases spanning the gap. Per the germline V gene, CDR1 is PRHDT and CDR2 is FYEKMQ (reference sequence). The CDR3 contains 14 residues. CDR3 loop: CASSLAHPAYEQYF. The CDR3 region has the DNA TGTGCCAGCAGCTTAGCCCACCCAGCCTACGAGCAGTACTTC.

This clonotype was seen ten or more times. The J gene is TRBJ1-1, the V gene TRBV29-1; the D is unclear. The CDR3 has 13 residues. Germline CDR1 and CDR2: SQVTM and ANQGSEA. Between the trimmed V and J ends, which lost 5 bases and 0 bases, there was a span of 10 bases. CDR3 sequence reads: CSVLAQMNTEAFF. The CDR3 nucleotides read TGCAGCGTTCTGGCCCAGATGAACACTGAAGCTTTCTTT.

The chain employs TRBV2 and TRBJ2-7, with 7 bases identical to TRBD2. The V segment lost 6 bases and the J segment 2 bases; nucleotides outside the gene matches: 7. The CDR3 runs to 14 residues. From germline, CDR1 is SNHLY and CDR2 FYNNEI. The CDR3 spells CASSGGSYAYEQYF. For the CDR3, the DNA is TGTGCCAGCAGCGGGGGGTCCTACGCCTACGAGCAGTACTTC. The whole variable domain, filled in from reference TRBV2 and TRBJ2-7, reads EPEVTQTPSHQVTQMGQEVILRCVPISNHLYFYWYRQILGQKVEFLVSFYNNEISEKSEIFDDQFSVERPDGSNFTLKIRSTKLEDSAMYFCASSGGSYAYEQYFGPGTRLTVT.

This clonotype has more than one count but fewer than ten. This chain joins TRBV7-9 and TRBJ1-1; D remains unclear. Germline V lookup: CDR1 SEHNR, CDR2 FQNEAQ (reference sequence). The V and J ends lost 1 base and 4 bases respectively, with 4 bases between them. This CDR3 region has 12 residues. CDR3 in amino acids: CASSLGITEAFF. The CDR3 bases are TGTGCCAGCAGCTTAGGCATCACTGAAGCTTTCTTT.

The chain combines TRBV7-2 with TRBJ1-1, with 7 bases aligning to TRBD1. Germline CDR1 and CDR2: SGHTA and FQGNSA. Trimming took 1 base from V and 2 from J; bases not matched to a gene: 4. This CDR3 spans 15 amino acids. The CDR3 reads CASSLEDRANTEAFF. The CDR3 coding sequence is TGTGCCAGCAGCTTAGAAGACAGGGCTAACACTGAAGCTTTCTTT.

This clonotype was seen once. V and J are TRBV29-1 and TRBJ1-2, with 8 positions matching TRBD1. The V and J ends lost 8 bases and 5 bases, in that order; junction bases with no gene match: 16. There are 15 residues in the CDR3. Germline V gives CDR1 SQVTM, CDR2 ANQGSEA. CDR3 sequence (DNA): TGCAGCTTAGCGGGCAGGGGGCCTCCTCTATATGGCTACACCTTC. Translating gives CSLAGRGPPLYGYTF.

V is TRBV7-2 and J is TRBJ2-5, with 7 positions matching TRBD1. Germline CDR1 reads SGHTA; CDR2 reads FQGNSA. The CDR3 contains 16 residues. The ends lost 1 base at V and 9 bases at J; junction bases unmatched: 14. DNA of the CDR3: TGTGCCAGCAGCTTAGTGCCGGGACAGAGGAATCAGCCCCAGTACTTC. Its protein is CASSLVPGQRNQPQYF.

This clonotype was seen many times. The chain employs TRBV6-5 and TRBJ1-4; 10 positions match TRBD1. Germline lookup yields CDR1 MNHEY and CDR2 SVGAGI. The CDR3 runs to 14 residues. V trimming: 0 bases; J trimming: 10 bases; junction bases outside the gene matches: 2. CDR3 DNA sequence: TGTGCCAGCAGTTACTCGACAGGGGGCGGAAAACTGTTTTTT. Translated: CASSYSTGGGKLFF.

A remark on this clonotype: A much larger clonotype is one base distant, so this may be a read error. V is TRBV7-2 and J is TRBJ1-5; D remains unclear. This CDR3 is 12 amino acids long. Germline V gene sequence: CDR1 SGHTA, CDR2 FQGNSA. Here the CDR3 DNA reads TGTGCCGGCAGCCATCCGGGTCAGCCCCAGCATTTT. This sequence encodes CAGSHPGQPQHF.

This clonotype was observed many times. The CDR3 nucleotides are TGTGCCACCAGCAGAGACTATTCAGGAATCTATAATTCACCCCTCCACTTT. It codes for CATSRDYSGIYNSPLHF. V is TRBV15 and J is TRBJ1-6, with D uncertain. The CDR3 length is 17 residues. Trimming pared 0 bases from V and 3 bases from J, leaving 12 bases between. The V gene's germline CDR1 is LNHNV and CDR2 YYDKDF (reference sequence).

V usage is TRBV20-1 and J usage is TRBJ2-7; 12 bases map to TRBD2. Looked up from germline, CDR1 is DFQATT and CDR2 is SNEGSKA (reference sequence). Trimming took 1 base from V and 2 from J; bases not matched to a gene: 6. The CDR3 runs 16 residues. Here the CDR3 DNA reads TGCAGTGCTAGAGTTGCTAGCGGGAGGGACCCCTACGAGCAGTACTTC. It is translated as CSARVASGRDPYEQYF.